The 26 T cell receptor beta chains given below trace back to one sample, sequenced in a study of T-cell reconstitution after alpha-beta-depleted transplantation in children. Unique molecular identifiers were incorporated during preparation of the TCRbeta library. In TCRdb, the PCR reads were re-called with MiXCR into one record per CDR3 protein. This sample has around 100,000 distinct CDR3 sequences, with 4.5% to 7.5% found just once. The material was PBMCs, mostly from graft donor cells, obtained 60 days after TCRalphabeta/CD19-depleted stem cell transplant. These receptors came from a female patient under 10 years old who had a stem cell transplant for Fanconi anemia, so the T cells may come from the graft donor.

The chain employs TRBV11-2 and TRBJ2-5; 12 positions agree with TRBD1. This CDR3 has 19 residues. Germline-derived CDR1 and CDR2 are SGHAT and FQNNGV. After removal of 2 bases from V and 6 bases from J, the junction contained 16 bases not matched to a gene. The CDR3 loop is CASSLNFFRGTGGMKTQYF. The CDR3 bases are TGTGCCAGCAGCTTAAATTTCTTTCGAGGGACAGGGGGCATGAAGACCCAGTACTTC.

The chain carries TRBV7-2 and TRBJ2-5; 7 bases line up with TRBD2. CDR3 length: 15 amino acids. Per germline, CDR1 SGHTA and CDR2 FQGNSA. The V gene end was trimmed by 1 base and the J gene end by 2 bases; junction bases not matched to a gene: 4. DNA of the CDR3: TGTGCCAGCAGCTTAGTTTTGCGGGGGCAAGAGACCCAGTACTTC. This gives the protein CASSLVLRGQETQYF.

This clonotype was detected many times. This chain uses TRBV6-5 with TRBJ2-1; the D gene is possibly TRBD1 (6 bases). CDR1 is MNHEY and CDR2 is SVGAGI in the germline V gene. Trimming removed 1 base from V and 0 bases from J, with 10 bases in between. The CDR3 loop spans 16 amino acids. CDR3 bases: TGTGCCAGCAGTTACTACGCAGGGGTCTCCTACAATGAGCAGTTCTTC. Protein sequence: CASSYYAGVSYNEQFF.

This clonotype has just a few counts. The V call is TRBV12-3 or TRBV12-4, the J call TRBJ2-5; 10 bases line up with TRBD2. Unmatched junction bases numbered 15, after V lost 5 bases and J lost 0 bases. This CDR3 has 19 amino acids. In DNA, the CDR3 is TGTGCCAGCAGTACCGAGACCCCCTCTAGCGGGAGTTACCAAGAGACCCAGTACTTC. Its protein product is CASSTETPSSGSYQETQYF.

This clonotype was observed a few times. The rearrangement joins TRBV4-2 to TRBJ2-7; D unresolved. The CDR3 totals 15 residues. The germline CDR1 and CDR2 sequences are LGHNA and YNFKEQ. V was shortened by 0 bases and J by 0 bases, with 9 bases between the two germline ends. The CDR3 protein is CASSQEGRSSYEQYF. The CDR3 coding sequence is TGTGCCAGCAGCCAAGAGGGCAGGAGCTCCTACGAGCAGTACTTC.

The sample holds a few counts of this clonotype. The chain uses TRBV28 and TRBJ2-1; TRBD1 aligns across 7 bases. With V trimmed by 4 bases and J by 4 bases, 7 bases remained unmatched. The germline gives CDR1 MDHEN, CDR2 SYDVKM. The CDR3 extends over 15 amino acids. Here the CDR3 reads CASSSAGTVYNEQFF. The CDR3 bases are TGTGCCAGCAGTTCCGCCGGGACAGTATACAATGAGCAGTTCTTC.

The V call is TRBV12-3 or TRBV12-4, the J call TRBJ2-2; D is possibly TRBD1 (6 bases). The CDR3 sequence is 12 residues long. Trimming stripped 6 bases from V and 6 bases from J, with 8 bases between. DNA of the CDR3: TGTGCCAGCAGCCGACAGGCCGGGGAGCTGTTTTTT. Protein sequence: CASSRQAGELFF.

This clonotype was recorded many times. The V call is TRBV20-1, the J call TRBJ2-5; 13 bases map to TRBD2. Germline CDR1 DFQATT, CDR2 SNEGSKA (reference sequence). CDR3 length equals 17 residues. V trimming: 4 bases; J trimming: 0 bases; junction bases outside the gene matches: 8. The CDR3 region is CSATGTSGEMYQETQYF. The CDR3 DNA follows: TGCAGTGCTACCGGGACTAGCGGGGAGATGTACCAAGAGACCCAGTACTTC.

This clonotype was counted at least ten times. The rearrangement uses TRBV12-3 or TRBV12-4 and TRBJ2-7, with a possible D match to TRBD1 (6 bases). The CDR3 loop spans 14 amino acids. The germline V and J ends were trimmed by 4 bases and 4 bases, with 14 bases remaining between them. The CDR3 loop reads CASSSPGAGYEQYF. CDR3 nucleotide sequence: TGTGCCAGCAGTTCCCCAGGGGCAGGTTACGAGCAGTACTTC.

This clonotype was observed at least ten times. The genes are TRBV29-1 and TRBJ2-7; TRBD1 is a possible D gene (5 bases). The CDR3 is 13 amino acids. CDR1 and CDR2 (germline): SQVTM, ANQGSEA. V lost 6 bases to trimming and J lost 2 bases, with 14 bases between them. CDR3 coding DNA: TGCAGCGTGAGTGTGGGCAGGGCCTACGAGCAGTACTTC. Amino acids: CSVSVGRAYEQYF.

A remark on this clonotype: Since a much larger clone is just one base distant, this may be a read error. DNA of the CDR3: TGTGCCACCAGCAGAGAACGCCAGCCTGCGGCCTATGAGCAGTACTTC. It codes for CATSRERQPAAYEQYF. The chain links TRBV15 to TRBJ2-7, with unresolved D. CDR1 and CDR2 from the germline V gene are LNHNV and YYDKDF (reference sequence). The CDR3 has 16 residues. Filled out from reference TRBV15 and TRBJ2-7, the complete variable domain reads DAMVIQNPRYQVTQFGKPVTLSCSQTLNHNVMYWYQQKSSQAPKLLFHYYDKDFNNEADTPDNFQSRRPNTSFCFLDIRSPGLGDTAMYLCATSRERQPAAYEQYFGPGTRLTVT.

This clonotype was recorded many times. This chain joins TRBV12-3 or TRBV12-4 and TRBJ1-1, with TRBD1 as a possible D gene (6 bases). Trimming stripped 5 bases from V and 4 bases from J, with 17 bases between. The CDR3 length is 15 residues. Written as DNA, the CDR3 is TGTGCCAGCAGTCTTAGATCAGGGGTTGGCACTGAAGCTTTCTTT. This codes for CASSLRSGVGTEAFF.

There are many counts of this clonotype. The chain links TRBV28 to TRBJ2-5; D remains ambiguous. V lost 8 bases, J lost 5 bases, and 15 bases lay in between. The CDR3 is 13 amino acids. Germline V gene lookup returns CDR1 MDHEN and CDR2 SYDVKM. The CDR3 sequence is CASWGVRSETQYF. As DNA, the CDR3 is TGTGCCAGCTGGGGTGTTAGGAGTGAGACCCAGTACTTC.

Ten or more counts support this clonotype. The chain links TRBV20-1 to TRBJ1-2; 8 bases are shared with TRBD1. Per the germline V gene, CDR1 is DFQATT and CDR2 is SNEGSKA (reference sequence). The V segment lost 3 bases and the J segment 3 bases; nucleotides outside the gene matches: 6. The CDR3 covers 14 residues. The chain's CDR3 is CSASSLTGDYGYTF. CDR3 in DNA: TGCAGTGCTAGCTCTCTGACAGGGGACTATGGCTACACCTTC.

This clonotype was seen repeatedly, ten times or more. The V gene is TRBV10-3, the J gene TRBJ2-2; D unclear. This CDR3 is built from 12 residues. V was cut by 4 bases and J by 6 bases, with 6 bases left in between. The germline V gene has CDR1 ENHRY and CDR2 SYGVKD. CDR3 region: CAISAGAGELFF. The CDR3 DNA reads TGTGCCATCAGTGCTGGGGCCGGGGAGCTGTTTTTT.

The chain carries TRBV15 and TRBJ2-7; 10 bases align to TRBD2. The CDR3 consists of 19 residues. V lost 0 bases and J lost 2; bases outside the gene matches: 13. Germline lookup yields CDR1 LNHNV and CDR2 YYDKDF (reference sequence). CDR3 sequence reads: CATSREASGGLATTYEQYF. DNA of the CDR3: TGTGCCACCAGCAGAGAAGCTAGCGGGGGACTAGCTACCACCTACGAGCAGTACTTC.

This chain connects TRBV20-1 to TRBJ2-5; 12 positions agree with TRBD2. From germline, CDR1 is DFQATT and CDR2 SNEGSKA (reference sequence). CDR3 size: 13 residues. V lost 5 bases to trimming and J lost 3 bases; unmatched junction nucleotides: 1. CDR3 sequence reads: CSAASGGEETQYF. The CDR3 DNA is TGCAGTGCTGCTAGCGGGGGGGAAGAGACCCAGTACTTC.

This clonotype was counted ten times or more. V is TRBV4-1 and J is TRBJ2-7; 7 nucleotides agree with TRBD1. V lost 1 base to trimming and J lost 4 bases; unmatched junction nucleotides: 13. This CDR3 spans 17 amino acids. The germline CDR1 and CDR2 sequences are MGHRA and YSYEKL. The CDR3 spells CASSQGTDRGQVYEQYF. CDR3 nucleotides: TGCGCCAGCAGCCAAGGAACGGATAGGGGGCAAGTTTACGAGCAGTACTTC.

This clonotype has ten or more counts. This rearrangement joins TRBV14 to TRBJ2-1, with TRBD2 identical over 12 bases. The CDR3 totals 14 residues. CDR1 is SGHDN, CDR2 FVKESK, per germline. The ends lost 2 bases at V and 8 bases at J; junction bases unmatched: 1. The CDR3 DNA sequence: TGTGCCAGCAGCCAACTAGCGGGGGGGCATGAGCAGTTCTTC. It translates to CASSQLAGGHEQFF.

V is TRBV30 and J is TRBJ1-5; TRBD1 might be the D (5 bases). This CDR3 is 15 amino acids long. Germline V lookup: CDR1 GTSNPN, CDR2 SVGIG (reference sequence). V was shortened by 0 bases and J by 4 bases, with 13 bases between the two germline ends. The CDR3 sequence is CAWSVRGGSNQPQHF. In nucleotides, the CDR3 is TGTGCCTGGAGTGTACGGGGGGGATCGAATCAGCCCCAGCATTTT.

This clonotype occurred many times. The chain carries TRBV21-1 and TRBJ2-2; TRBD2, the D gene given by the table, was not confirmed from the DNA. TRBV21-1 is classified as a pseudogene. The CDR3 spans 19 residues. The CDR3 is CASSKVFEGLAEIPGELFF. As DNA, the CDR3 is TGTGCCAGCAGCAAAGTTTTTGAGGGACTAGCGGAAATACCCGGGGAGCTGTTTTTT.

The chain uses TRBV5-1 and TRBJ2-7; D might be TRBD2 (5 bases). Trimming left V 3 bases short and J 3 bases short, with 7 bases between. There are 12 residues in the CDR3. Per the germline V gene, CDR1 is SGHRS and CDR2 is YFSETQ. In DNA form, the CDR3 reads TGCGCCAGCAGCTCGGGGAACTACGAGCAGTACTTC. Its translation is CASSSGNYEQYF.

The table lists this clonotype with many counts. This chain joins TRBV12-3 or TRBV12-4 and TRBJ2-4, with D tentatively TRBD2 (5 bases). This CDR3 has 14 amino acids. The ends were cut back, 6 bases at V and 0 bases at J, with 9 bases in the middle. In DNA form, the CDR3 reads TGTGCCAGCAGGAGCGGTCTAGCCAAAAACATTCAGTACTTC. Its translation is CASRSGLAKNIQYF.

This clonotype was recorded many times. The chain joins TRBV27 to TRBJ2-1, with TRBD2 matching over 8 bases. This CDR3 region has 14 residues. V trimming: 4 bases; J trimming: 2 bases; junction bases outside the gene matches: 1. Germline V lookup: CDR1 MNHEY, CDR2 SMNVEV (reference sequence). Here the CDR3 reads CASSSGLAYNEQFF. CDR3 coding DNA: TGTGCCAGCAGTTCGGGACTAGCCTACAATGAGCAGTTCTTC.

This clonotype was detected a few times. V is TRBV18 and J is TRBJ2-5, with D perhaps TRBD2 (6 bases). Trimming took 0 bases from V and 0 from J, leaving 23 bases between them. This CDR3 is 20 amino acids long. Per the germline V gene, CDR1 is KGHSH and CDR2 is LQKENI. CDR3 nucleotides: TGTGCCAGCTCACCACCGAAGGGCAGGGTTATCGGGAGAGACCAAGAGACCCAGTACTTC. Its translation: CASSPPKGRVIGRDQETQYF.

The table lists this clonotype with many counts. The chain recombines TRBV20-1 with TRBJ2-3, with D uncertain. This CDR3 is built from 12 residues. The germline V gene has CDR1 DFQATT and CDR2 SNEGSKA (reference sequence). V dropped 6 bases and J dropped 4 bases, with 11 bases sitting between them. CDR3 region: CSAQDWADTQYF. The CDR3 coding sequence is TGCAGTGCACAAGACTGGGCAGATACGCAGTATTTT.